These 16 T cell receptor beta chains originate from one sample sequenced in a study of Ad26.COV2.S vaccination and SARS-CoV-2 variants. Treatment in this sample: around 19 received Ad26.COV2.S at low or high dose, single or two shots; 5 received placebo; per-sample allocation not given. Day 63 following the first vaccine or placebo injection was when the samples were taken. Clones were sequenced by immunoSEQ multiplex PCR, and TCRdb holds only the in-frame ones, with some missing. The data show roughly 500,000 clones, with roughly 89% seen just once and about 2.5% held by the top ten. The starting material was peripheral blood, obtained in a trial of Ad26.COV2.S vaccine versus placebo. These TCRs come from a person between 18 and 65 years old who received the Ad26.COV2.S COVID-19 vaccine or a placebo.

The J gene is TRBJ2-5, the V gene TRBV4-1, with D tentatively TRBD1 or TRBD2 (6 bases each). V lost 4 bases, J lost 0 bases, and 15 bases lay in between. Per germline, CDR1 MGHRA and CDR2 YSYEKL. The CDR3 has 16 amino acids. The CDR3 coding sequence is TGCGCCAGCAGCCGCCTAGGAGGGGGGAACCAAGAGACCCAGTACTTC. Translating gives CASSRLGGGNQETQYF.

The gene calls are TRBV5-6 and TRBJ2-7; D tentatively reads TRBD1 or TRBD2 (5 bases each). CDR1 and CDR2 from the germline V gene are SGHDT and YYEEEE. The CDR3 is 17 residues long. V was clipped by 2 bases and J by 1 base, with 19 bases between them. The chain's CDR3 is CASSLGPGPHPSYEQYV. DNA for the CDR3: TGTGCCAGCAGCTTAGGGCCGGGGCCGCATCCATCCTACGAGCAGTACGTC.

The rearrangement links TRBV11-1 to TRBJ2-3, with 9 bases that match TRBD2. Trimming took 2 bases from V and 4 from J; bases not matched to a gene: 4. The germline V gene encodes CDR1 SGHAT and CDR2 FQDESV (reference sequence). The CDR3 totals 15 residues. The CDR3 DNA follows: TGTGCCAGCAGCTTATGGACTAGCGCCGCAGATACGCAGTATTTT. Its translation: CASSLWTSAADTQYF.

The chain couples TRBV5-1 to TRBJ2-2; perhaps TRBD2 as D (5 bases). V lost 0 bases and J lost 0, with 9 bases in between. The CDR3 runs 16 residues. Germline CDR1 reads SGHRS; CDR2 reads YFSETQ. CDR3 nucleotides: TGCGCCAGCAGCTTGGGTGAGGGTTCGAACACCGGGGAGCTGTTTTTT. It translates to CASSLGEGSNTGELFF.

Concerning this clone: The same CDR3 also results from other DNA sequences found in this sample. The gene calls are TRBV28 and TRBJ1-2; TRBD1 agrees at 8 bases. Trimming cost V 5 bases and J 3 bases; bases outside gene matches: 5. Per the germline V gene, CDR1 is MDHEN and CDR2 is SYDVKM. The CDR3 covers 14 residues. CDR3 loop: CASSPGDRYYGYTF. CDR3 nucleotides: TGTGCCAGCAGTCCAGGGGACAGGTACTATGGCTACACCTTC.

This CDR3 reads CASSLEGGAGHEQFF. In nucleotides, the CDR3 is TGTGCCAGCAGCTTAGAAGGGGGCGCTGGTCATGAGCAGTTCTTC. This chain uses TRBV11-3 with TRBJ2-1, with TRBD1 identical over 7 bases. Trimming took 0 bases from V and 8 from J; bases not matched to a gene: 7. The V gene's germline CDR1 is SGHNT and CDR2 YENEEA. CDR3 size: 15 residues.

This chain's CDR3 is CATSELPGREQFF. The DNA of the CDR3 is TGTGCCACCAGTGAATTGCCGGGACGAGAGCAGTTCTTC. The gene calls are TRBV24-1 and TRBJ2-1, with D perhaps assigned TRBD1 or TRBD2 (5 bases each). The germline gives CDR1 KGHDR, CDR2 SFDVKD. Trimming removed 4 bases at V and 10 bases at J, with 13 bases between. The CDR3 contains 13 residues.

This clone was seen only once. The chain joins TRBV10-3 to TRBJ2-5, with D possibly TRBD1 on 5 matching bases. This CDR3 spans 15 amino acids. Germline assignment: CDR1 ENHRY and CDR2 SYGVKD. V was clipped by 4 bases and J by 1 base, with 13 bases between them. The DNA of the CDR3 is TGTGCCATCAGTGCAGGGCTCCCCTTCCAAGAGACCCAGTACTTC. The encoded protein is CAISAGLPFQETQYF.

The V gene is TRBV6-5, the J gene TRBJ1-1; D unclear. Germline-derived CDR1 and CDR2 are MNHEY and SVGAGI. The germline V and J ends were trimmed by 0 bases and 2 bases, with 10 bases remaining between them. The CDR3 has 15 amino acids. In DNA, the CDR3 is TGTGCCAGCAGTTACTCGGGTTTCCCAAACACTGAAGCTTTCTTT. It yields the protein CASSYSGFPNTEAFF.

The chain links TRBV7-8 to TRBJ1-6; D is uncertain. The CDR3 totals 15 residues. CDR1 and CDR2 from the germline V gene are SGHVS and FQNEAQ. V was trimmed by 8 bases and J by 1 base, leaving 12 bases between them. CDR3 sequence (DNA): TGTGCCAGCCAGCCCCCTCAGTCCTATAATTCACCCCTCCACTTT. This gives the protein CASQPPQSYNSPLHF.

J is TRBJ2-2 and V is TRBV29-1; D unresolved. The V gene's germline CDR1 is SQVTM and CDR2 ANQGSEA. The CDR3 length is 12 residues. Trimming took off 5 bases at V and 7 bases at J, with 11 bases between the two ends. CDR3 sequence (DNA): TGCAGCGTTAGTAGGTCGGGCGGGGAGCTGTTTTTT. Protein product: CSVSRSGGELFF.

The chain joins TRBV5-1 to TRBJ2-5; 10 nucleotides align to TRBD2. CDR1 and CDR2 from the germline V gene are SGHRS and YFSETQ. V lost 4 bases to trimming and J lost 2 bases; unmatched junction nucleotides: 5. The CDR3 covers 15 residues. The CDR3 spells CASSPGLASQETQYF. CDR3 nucleotides: TGCGCCAGCAGCCCGGGACTAGCGAGTCAAGAGACCCAGTACTTC.

V is TRBV5-8 and J is TRBJ2-5; tentatively, D is TRBD1 or TRBD2 (6 bases each). This CDR3 has 14 amino acids. In germline, CDR1 is SGHTS, CDR2 YDEGEE. Trimming cost V 6 bases and J 5 bases, with 17 bases left between them. The CDR3 DNA reads TGTGCCAGCACCCGGTCCGGGGGCCTGGAGACCCAGTACTTC. The encoded protein is CASTRSGGLETQYF.

The chain carries TRBV9 and TRBJ2-5, with a tentative D call TRBD1 (5 bases). This CDR3 is 14 amino acids long. V gave up 1 base and J gave up 7 bases, with 14 bases separating them. The germline V gene has CDR1 SGDLS and CDR2 YYNGEE. Written as DNA, the CDR3 is TGTGCCAGCAGCGTAAAAGGGGAAGGTCGGACCCAGTACTTC. Its protein product is CASSVKGEGRTQYF.

The chain recombines TRBV4-2 with TRBJ2-2; 7 positions agree with TRBD1. After removal of 0 bases from V and 7 bases from J, the junction contained 5 bases not matched to a gene. The germline V gene has CDR1 LGHNA and CDR2 YNFKEQ. The CDR3 totals 15 residues. This chain's CDR3 is CASSQDEGAGGELFF. CDR3 bases: TGTGCCAGCAGCCAAGATGAGGGGGCGGGCGGGGAGCTGTTTTTT.

V gene TRBV4-3 combines with J gene TRBJ1-6; no definite D call. Germline V lookup: CDR1 LGHNA, CDR2 YSLEER. V was cut by 0 bases and J by 7 bases, with 4 bases left in between. There are 13 residues in the CDR3. The CDR3 loop reads CASSQDTNSPLHF. The CDR3 bases are TGCGCCAGCAGCCAAGATACCAATTCACCCCTCCACTTT.